This entry lists 4 T cell receptor beta chains sequenced from one sample in a study of T cells in Graves' hyperthyroidism and ophthalmopathy. Template material for amplifying TCR beta CDR3 regions consisted of RNA transcripts. The HTBI primer set was used in a first-round RT-PCR of the TCR CDR3. Each CDR3 protein is one row after TCRdb ran MiXCR on the multiplex PCR reads. The sample lists roughly 400,000 distinct CDR3 sequences, about 14% occurring once. Material for sequencing was blood. All receptors derive from a man aged 45 to 65 with Graves' ophthalmopathy.

In its sample, this clonotype was seen many times. This chain joins TRBV20-1 and TRBJ1-6; TRBD1 matches 9 bases. V shed 3 bases and J 6 bases; nucleotides not matched to a gene: 12. This CDR3 is built from 17 residues. Germline loops: CDR1 DFQATT, CDR2 SNEGSKA (reference sequence). CDR3 region: CSARGFLQGASNSPLHF. The CDR3 DNA follows: TGCAGTGCTAGGGGATTTTTACAGGGGGCGAGTAATTCACCCCTCCACTTT.

This clonotype was detected many times. The V and J genes are TRBV10-2 and TRBJ2-1, with 14 bases matching TRBD2. Trimming cost V 3 bases and J 9 bases; bases outside gene matches: 13. Per germline, CDR1 WSHSY and CDR2 SAAADI. The CDR3 runs 18 residues. CDR3 in DNA: TGCGCCAGCAGTGATTACCCGACTAGCGGGAGGGCCGAGGGTGAGCAGTTCTTC. Translating gives CASSDYPTSGRAEGEQFF.

Many counts were recorded for this clonotype. V usage is TRBV3-1 and J usage is TRBJ1-1; 12 nucleotides align to TRBD1. The length of the CDR3 is 15 residues. Unmatched junction bases numbered 8, after V lost 2 bases and J lost 10 bases. Germline assignment: CDR1 LGHDT and CDR2 YNNKEL (reference sequence). CDR3 amino acids: CASSQPGTGGARAFF. The CDR3 region has the DNA TGTGCCAGCAGCCAACCCGGGACAGGGGGCGCGAGAGCTTTCTTT.

There are many counts of this clonotype. The CDR3 bases are TGCGCCAGCAGCTTGTACGGCGGGAGTGCCACAGATACGCAGTATTTT. Translating gives CASSLYGGSATDTQYF. The V gene is TRBV5-1, the J gene TRBJ2-3; 7 nucleotides align to TRBD2. Unmatched junction bases numbered 7, after V lost 1 base and J lost 2 bases. From germline, CDR1 is SGHRS and CDR2 YFSETQ. There are 16 residues in the CDR3.